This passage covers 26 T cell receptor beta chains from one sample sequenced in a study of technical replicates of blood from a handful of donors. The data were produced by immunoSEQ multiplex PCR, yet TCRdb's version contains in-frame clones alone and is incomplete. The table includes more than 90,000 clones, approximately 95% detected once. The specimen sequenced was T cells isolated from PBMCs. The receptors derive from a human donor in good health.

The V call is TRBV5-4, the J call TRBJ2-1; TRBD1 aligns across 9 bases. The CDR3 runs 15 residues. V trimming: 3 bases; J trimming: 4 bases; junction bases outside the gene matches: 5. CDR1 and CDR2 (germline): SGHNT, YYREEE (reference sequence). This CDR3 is CASSSTGGGYNEQFF. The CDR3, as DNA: TGTGCCAGCAGCTCGACAGGGGGTGGGTACAATGAGCAGTTCTTC. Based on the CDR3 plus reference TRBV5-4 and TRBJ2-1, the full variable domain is ETGVTQSPTHLIKTRGQQVTLRCSSQSGHNTVSWYQQALGQGPQFIFQYYREEENGRGNFPPRFSGLQFPNYSSELNVNALELDDSALYLCASSSTGGGYNEQFFGPGTRLTVL.

CDR3: CASSLAQGAGNTIYF. For the CDR3, the DNA is TGTGCCAGCAGCTTAGCCCAGGGGGCAGGTAACACCATATATTTT. J is TRBJ1-3 and V is TRBV7-9; 8 nucleotides agree with TRBD1. The length of the CDR3 is 15 residues. Looked up from germline, CDR1 is SEHNR and CDR2 is FQNEAQ (reference sequence). The J segment lost 7 bases and the V segment lost 0 bases, leaving 5 bases of the junction unmatched.

CDR3 bases: TGTGCCAGCATGGAGGGTGCCAAAAACATTCAGTACTTC. Its protein is CASMEGAKNIQYF. The chain recombines TRBV6-5 with TRBJ2-4, with a tentative D call TRBD2 (6 bases). This CDR3 is 13 amino acids long. V was clipped by 7 bases and J by 1 base, with 8 bases between them. Germline CDR1 and CDR2: MNHEY and SVGAGI.

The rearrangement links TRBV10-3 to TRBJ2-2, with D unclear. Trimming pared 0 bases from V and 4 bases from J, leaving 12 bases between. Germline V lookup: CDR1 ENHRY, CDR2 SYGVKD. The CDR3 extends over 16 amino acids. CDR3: CAISESALLITGELFF. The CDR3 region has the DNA TGTGCCATCAGTGAGTCAGCACTACTAATCACCGGGGAGCTGTTTTTT.

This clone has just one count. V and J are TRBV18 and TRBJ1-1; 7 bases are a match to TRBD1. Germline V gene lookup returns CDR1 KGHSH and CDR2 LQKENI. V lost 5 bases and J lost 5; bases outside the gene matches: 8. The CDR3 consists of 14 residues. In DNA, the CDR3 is TGTGCCAGCTCAACGACAGGGCAGGGGACTGAAGCTTTCTTT. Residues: CASSTTGQGTEAFF.

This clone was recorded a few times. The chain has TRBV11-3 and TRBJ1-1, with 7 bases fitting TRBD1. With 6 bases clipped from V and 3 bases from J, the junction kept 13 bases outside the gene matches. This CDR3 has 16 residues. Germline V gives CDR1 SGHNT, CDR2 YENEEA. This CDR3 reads CASRPRQGLIDTEAFF. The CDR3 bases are TGTGCCAGCAGACCTAGACAGGGATTAATAGACACTGAAGCTTTCTTT.

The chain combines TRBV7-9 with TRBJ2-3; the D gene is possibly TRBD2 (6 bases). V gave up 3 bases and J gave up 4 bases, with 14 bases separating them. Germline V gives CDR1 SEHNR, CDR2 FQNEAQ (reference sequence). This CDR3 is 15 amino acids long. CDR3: CASSFRGTLSDTQYF. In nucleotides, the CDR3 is TGTGCCAGCAGCTTCCGGGGGACCCTCTCAGATACGCAGTATTTT.

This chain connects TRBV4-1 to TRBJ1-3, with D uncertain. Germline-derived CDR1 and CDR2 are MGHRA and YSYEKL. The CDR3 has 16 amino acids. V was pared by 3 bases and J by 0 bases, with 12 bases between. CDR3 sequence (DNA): TGCGCCAGCAGCCATGCCGGTTTTGACTCTGGAAACACCATATATTTT. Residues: CASSHAGFDSGNTIYF.

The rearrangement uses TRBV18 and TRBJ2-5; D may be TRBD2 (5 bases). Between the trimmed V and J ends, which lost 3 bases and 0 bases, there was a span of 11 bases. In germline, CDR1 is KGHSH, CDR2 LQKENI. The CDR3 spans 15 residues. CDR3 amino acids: CASSPRVLNQETQYF. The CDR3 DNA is TGTGCCAGCTCACCGCGGGTTCTAAACCAAGAGACCCAGTACTTC.

The CDR3 loop reads CASSDSDRRYTQYF. The CDR3 coding sequence is TGTGCCAGCAGTGACTCGGACAGGCGCTATACGCAGTATTTT. The rearrangement uses TRBV6-1 and TRBJ2-3; 7 nucleotides align to TRBD1. The junction had 7 bases not matched to a gene; V was cut back by 3 bases and J by 7 bases. The CDR3 spans 14 residues. CDR1 and CDR2 (germline): MNHNS, SASEGT.

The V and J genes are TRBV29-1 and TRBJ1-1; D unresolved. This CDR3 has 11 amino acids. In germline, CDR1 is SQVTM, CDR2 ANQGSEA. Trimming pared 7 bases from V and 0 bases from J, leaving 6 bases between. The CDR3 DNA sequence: TGCAGCGCTGCTATGAACACTGAAGCTTTCTTT. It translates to CSAAMNTEAFF.

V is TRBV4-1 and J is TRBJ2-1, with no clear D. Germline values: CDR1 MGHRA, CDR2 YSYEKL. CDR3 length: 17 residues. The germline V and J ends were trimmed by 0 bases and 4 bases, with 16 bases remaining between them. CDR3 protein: CASSQDVSTSYYNEQFF. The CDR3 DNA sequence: TGCGCCAGCAGCCAAGATGTGTCCACATCATATTACAATGAGCAGTTCTTC.

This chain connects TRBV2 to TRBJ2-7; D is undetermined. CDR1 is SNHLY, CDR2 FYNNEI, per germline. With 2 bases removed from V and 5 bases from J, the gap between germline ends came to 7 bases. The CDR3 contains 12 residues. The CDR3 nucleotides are TGTGCCAGCAGTGAATTTAGTGACGAGCAGTACTTC. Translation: CASSEFSDEQYF.

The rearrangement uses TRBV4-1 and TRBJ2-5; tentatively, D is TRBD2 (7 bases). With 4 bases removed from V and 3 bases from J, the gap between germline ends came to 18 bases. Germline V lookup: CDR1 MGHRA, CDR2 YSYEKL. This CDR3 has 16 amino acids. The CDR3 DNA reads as TGCGCCAGCAGCCTTCCCGGGGGGCCCCGGAAAGAGACCCAGTACTTC. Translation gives CASSLPGGPRKETQYF.

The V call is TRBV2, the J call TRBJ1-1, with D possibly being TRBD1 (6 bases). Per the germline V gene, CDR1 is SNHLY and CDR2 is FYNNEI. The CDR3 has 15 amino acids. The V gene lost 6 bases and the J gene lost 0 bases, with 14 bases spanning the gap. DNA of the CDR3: TGTGCCAGCAGATGGACAGATTTCATGAACACTGAAGCTTTCTTT. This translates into CASRWTDFMNTEAFF.

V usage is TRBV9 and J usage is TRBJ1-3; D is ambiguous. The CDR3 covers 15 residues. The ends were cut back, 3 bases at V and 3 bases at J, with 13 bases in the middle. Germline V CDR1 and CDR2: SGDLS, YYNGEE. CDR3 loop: CASSAPSPNGNTIYF. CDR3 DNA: TGTGCCAGCAGCGCCCCAAGCCCCAATGGAAACACCATATATTTT.

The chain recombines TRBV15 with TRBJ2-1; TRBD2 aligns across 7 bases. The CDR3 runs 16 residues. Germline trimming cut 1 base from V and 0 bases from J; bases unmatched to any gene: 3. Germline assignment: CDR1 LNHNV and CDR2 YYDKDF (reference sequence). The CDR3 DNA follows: TGTGCCACCAGCAGAGGAGCTAGCGGCTCCTACAATGAGCAGTTCTTC. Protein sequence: CATSRGASGSYNEQFF. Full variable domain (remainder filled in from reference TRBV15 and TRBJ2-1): DAMVIQNPRYQVTQFGKPVTLSCSQTLNHNVMYWYQQKSSQAPKLLFHYYDKDFNNEADTPDNFQSRRPNTSFCFLDIRSPGLGDTAMYLCATSRGASGSYNEQFFGPGTRLTVL.

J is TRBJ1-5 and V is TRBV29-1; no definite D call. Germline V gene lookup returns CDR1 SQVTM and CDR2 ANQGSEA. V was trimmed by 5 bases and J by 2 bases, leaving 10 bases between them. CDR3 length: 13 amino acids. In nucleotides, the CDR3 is TGCAGCGTTCGAGTAGCGGGCAATCAGCCCCAGCATTTT. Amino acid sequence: CSVRVAGNQPQHF.

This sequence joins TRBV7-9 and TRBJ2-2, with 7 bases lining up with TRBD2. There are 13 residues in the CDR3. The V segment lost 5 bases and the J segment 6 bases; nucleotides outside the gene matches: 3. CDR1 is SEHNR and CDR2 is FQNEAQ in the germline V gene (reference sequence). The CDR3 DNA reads TGTGCCAGCAGCACCGGACTAGCCGGGGAGCTGTTTTTT. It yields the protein CASSTGLAGELFF.

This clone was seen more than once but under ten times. Written as DNA, the CDR3 is TGCAGTGCTAGTGACAGGGTCGGGGCTTTCTTT. Translated: CSASDRVGAFF. The V and J genes are TRBV20-1 and TRBJ1-1, with 7 bases lining up with TRBD1. Germline assignment: CDR1 DFQATT and CDR2 SNEGSKA (reference sequence). The CDR3 runs to 11 residues. V trimming: 3 bases; J trimming: 11 bases; junction bases outside the gene matches: 6.

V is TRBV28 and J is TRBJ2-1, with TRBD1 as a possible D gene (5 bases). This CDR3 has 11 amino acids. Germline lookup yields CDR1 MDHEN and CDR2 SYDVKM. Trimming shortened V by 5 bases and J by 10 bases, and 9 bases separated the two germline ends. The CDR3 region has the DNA TGTGCCAGCAGTCCAAGACAGGAGCAGTTCTTC. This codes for CASSPRQEQFF.

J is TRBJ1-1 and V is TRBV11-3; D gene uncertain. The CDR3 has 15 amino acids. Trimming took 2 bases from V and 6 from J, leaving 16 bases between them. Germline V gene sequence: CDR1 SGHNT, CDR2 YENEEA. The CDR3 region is CASSLLAGREAEAFF. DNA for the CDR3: TGTGCCAGCAGCTTACTGGCAGGACGGGAAGCTGAAGCTTTCTTT.

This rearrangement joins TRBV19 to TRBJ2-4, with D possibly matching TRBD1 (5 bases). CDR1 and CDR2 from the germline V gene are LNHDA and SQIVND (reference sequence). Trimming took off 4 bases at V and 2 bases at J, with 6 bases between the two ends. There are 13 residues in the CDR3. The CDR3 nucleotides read TGTGCCAGTAGTAAGGGGACCAAAAACATTCAGTACTTC. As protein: CASSKGTKNIQYF.

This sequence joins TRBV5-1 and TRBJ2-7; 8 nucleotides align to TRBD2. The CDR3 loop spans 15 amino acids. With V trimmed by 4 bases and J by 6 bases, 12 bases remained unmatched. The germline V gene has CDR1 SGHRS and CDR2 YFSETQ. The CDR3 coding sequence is TGCGCCAGCAGCCCGCCCGAGCGGGAGCCTACCGAGCAGTACTTC. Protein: CASSPPEREPTEQYF.

CDR3 sequence (DNA): TGTGCCACCAGCAGAGATTGGGTGGGGGGGGACTATGGCTACACCTTC. It specifies CATSRDWVGGDYGYTF. The rearrangement joins TRBV15 to TRBJ1-2, with a weak D call TRBD1 (5 bases). This CDR3 comprises 16 residues. The germline V gene encodes CDR1 LNHNV and CDR2 YYDKDF (reference sequence). Trimming cost V 0 bases and J 3 bases, with 14 bases left between them.

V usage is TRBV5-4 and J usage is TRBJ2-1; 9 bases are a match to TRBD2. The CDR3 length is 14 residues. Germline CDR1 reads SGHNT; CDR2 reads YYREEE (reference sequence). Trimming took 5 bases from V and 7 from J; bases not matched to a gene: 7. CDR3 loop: CASSGGRAVNEQFF. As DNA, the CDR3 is TGTGCCAGCAGTGGCGGGAGGGCCGTGAATGAGCAGTTCTTC.